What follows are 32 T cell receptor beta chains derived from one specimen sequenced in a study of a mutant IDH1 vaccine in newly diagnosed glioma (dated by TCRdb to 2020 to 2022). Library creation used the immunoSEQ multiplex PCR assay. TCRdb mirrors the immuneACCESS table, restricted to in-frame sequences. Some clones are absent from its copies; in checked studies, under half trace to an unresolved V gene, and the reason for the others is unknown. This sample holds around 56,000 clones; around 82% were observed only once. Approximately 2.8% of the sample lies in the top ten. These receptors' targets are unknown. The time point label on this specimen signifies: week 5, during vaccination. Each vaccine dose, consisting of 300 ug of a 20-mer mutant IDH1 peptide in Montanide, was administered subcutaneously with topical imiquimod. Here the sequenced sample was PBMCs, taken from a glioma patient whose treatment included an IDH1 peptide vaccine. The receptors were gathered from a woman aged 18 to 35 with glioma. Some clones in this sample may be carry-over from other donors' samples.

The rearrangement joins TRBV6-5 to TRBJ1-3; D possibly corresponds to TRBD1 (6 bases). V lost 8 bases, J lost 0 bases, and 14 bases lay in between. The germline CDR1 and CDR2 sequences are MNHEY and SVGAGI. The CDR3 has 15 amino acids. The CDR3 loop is CASGGGRPSGNTIYF. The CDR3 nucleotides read TGTGCCAGCGGGGGGGGGCGACCCTCTGGAAACACCATATATTTT.

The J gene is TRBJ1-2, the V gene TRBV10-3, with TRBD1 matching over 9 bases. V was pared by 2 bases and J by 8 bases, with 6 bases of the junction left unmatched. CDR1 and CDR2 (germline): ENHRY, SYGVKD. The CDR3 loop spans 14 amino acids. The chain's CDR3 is CAISETTGGVGYTF. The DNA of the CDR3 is TGTGCCATCAGTGAGACGACAGGGGGTGTCGGCTACACCTTC.

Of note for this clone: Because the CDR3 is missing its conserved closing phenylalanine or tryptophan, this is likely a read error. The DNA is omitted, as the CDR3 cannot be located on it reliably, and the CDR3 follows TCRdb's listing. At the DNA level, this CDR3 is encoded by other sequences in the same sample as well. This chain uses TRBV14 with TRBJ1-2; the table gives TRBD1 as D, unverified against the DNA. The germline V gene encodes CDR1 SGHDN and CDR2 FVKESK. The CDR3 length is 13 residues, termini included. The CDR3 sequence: CASSQDHSSRTGV.

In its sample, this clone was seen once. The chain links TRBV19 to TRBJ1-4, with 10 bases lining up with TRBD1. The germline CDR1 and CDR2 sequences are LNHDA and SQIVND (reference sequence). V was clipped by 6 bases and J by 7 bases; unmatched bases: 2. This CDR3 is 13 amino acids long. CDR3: CASRDRGGEKLFF. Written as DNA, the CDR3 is TGTGCCAGTAGGGACAGGGGGGGTGAAAAACTGTTTTTT.

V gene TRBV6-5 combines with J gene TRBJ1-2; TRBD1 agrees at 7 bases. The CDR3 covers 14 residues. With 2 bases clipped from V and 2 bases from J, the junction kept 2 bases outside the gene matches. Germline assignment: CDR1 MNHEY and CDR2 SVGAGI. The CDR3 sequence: CASSYRTGNYGYTF. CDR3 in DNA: TGTGCCAGCAGTTACAGGACAGGAAACTATGGCTACACCTTC.

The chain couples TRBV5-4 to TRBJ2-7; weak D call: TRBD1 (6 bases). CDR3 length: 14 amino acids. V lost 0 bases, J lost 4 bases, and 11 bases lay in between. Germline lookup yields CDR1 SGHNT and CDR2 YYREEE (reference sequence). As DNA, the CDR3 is TGTGCCAGCAGCTTGGTACAGGGAAGATACGAGCAGTACTTC. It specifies CASSLVQGRYEQYF.

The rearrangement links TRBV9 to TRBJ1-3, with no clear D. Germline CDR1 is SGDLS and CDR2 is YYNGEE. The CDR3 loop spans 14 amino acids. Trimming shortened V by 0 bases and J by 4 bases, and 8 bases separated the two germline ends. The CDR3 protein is CASSVAGRGNTIYF. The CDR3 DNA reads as TGTGCCAGCAGCGTAGCGGGTAGAGGAAACACCATATATTTT.

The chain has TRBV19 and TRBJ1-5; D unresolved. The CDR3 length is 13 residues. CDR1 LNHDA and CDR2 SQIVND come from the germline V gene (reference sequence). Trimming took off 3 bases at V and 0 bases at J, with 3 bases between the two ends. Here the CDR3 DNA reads TGTGCCAGTAGTATTGCTAGCAATCAGCCCCAGCATTTT. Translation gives CASSIASNQPQHF.

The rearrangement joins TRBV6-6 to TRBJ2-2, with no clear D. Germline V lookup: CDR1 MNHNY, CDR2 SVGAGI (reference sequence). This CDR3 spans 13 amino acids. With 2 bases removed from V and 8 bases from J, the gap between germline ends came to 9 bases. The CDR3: CASSYDFQGELFF. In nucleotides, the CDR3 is TGTGCCAGCAGTTACGACTTCCAGGGGGAGCTGTTTTTT.

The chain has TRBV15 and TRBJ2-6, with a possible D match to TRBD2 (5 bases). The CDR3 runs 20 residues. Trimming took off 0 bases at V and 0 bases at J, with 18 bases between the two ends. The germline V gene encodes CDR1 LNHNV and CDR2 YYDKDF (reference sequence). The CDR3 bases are TGTGCCACCAGCAGAGATTTGCGTAAAGGACTTACCTCTGGGGCCAACGTCCTGACTTTC. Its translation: CATSRDLRKGLTSGANVLTF.

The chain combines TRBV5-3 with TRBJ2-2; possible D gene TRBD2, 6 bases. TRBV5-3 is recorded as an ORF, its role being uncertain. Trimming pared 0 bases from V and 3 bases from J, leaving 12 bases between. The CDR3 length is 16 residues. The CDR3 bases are TGTGCCAGAAGCTTGGCGGGGGAGAGGGACACCGGGGAGCTGTTTTTT. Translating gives CARSLAGERDTGELFF.

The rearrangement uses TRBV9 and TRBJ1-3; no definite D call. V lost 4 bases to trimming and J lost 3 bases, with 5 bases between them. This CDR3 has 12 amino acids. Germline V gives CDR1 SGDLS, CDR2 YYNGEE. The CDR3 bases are TGTGCCAGCAGCACCGTTGGAAACACCATATATTTT. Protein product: CASSTVGNTIYF.

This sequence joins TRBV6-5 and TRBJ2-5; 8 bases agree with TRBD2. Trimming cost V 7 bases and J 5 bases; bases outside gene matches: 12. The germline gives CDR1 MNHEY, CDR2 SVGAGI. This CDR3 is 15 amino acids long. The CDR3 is CASKAARGGHETQYF. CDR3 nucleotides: TGTGCCAGCAAAGCCGCCCGGGGGGGGCACGAGACCCAGTACTTC.

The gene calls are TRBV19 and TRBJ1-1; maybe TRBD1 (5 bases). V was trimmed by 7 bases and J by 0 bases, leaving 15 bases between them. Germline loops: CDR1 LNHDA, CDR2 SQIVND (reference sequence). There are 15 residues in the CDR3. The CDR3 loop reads CASTPEGLVNTEAFF. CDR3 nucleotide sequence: TGTGCCAGTACCCCAGAGGGGCTAGTGAACACTGAAGCTTTCTTT.

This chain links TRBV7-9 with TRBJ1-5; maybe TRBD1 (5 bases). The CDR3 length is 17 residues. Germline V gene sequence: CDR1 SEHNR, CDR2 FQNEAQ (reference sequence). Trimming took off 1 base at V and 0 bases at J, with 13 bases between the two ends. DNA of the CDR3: TGTGCCAGCAGCTTAGGTACGCAGGGTCATAGCAATCAGCCCCAGCATTTT. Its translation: CASSLGTQGHSNQPQHF.

As DNA, the CDR3 is TGTGCCAGCAGCCCCGTCCGGGAGGCCTCCTACGAGCAGTACTTC. Protein sequence: CASSPVREASYEQYF. The V gene is TRBV6-5, the J gene TRBJ2-7, with TRBD2 matching over 7 bases. The CDR3 contains 15 residues. Germline V lookup: CDR1 MNHEY, CDR2 SVGAGI. V lost 6 bases and J lost 0; bases outside the gene matches: 8.

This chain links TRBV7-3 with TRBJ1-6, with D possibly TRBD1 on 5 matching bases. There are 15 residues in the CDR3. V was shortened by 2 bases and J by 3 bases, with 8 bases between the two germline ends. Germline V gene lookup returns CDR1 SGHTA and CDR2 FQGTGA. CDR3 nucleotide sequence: TGTGCCAGCAGCTTATCGGGACGCTATAATTCACCCCTCCACTTT. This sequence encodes CASSLSGRYNSPLHF.

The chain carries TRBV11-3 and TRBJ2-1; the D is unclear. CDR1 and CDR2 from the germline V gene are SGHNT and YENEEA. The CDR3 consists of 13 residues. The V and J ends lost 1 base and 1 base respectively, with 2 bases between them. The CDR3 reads CASSLGSYNEQFF. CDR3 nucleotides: TGTGCCAGCAGCTTAGGGTCCTACAATGAGCAGTTCTTC. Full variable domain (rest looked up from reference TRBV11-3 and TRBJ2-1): EAGVVQSPRYKIIEKKQPVAFWCNPISGHNTLYWYLQNLGQGPELLIRYENEEAVDDSQLPKDRFSAERLKGVDSTLKIQPAELGDSAVYLCASSLGSYNEQFFGPGTRLTVL.

CDR3 protein: CASSPGQYSGNTIYF. CDR3 nucleotide sequence: TGTGCCAGCAGCCCGGGACAGTACTCTGGAAACACCATATATTTT. This chain links TRBV5-6 with TRBJ1-3, with 7 bases that match TRBD1. CDR3 size: 15 residues. With V trimmed by 4 bases and J by 0 bases, 4 bases remained unmatched. The germline gives CDR1 SGHDT, CDR2 YYEEEE.

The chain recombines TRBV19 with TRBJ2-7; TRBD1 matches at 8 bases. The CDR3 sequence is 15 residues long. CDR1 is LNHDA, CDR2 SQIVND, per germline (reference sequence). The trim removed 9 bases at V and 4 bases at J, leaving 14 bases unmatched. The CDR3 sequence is CASAPGGTGSYEQYF. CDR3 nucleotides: TGTGCCAGCGCCCCAGGGGGGACAGGCTCATACGAGCAGTACTTC.

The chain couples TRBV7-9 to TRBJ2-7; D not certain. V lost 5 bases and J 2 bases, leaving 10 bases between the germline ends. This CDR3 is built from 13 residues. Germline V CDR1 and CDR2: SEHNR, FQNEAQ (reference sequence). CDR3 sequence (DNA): TGTGCCAGCAGCCCATCCGAAACCTACGAGCAGTACTTC. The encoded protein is CASSPSETYEQYF.

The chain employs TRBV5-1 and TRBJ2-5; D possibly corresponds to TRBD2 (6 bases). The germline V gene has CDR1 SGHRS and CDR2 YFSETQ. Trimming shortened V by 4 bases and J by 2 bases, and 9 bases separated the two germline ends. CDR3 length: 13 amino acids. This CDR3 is CASSKGLQETQYF. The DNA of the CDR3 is TGCGCCAGCAGCAAGGGACTGCAAGAGACCCAGTACTTC.

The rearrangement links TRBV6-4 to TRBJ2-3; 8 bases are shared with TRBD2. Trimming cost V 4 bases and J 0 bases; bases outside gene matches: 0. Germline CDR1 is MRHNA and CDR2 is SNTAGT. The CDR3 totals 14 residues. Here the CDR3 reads CASSVAGSTDTQYF. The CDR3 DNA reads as TGTGCCAGCAGTGTAGCGGGGAGCACAGATACGCAGTATTTT.

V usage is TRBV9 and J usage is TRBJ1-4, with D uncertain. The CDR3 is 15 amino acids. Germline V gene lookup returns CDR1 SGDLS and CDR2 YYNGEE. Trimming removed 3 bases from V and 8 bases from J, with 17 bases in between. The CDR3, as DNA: TGTGCCAGCAGCGCCCCCGGGAGAGGAAGGGAAAAACTGTTTTTT. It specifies CASSAPGRGREKLFF.

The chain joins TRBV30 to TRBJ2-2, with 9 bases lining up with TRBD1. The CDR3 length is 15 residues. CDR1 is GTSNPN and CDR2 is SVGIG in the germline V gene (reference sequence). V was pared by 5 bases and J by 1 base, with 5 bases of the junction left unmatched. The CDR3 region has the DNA TGTGCCTGGGACTTGGGACAGGGGAACACCGGGGAGCTGTTTTTT. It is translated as CAWDLGQGNTGELFF.

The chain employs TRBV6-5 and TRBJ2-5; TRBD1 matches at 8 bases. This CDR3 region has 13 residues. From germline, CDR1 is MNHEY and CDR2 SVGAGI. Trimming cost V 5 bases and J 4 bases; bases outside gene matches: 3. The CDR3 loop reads CASSKDRGETQYF. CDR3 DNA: TGTGCCAGCAGTAAAGACAGGGGAGAGACCCAGTACTTC.

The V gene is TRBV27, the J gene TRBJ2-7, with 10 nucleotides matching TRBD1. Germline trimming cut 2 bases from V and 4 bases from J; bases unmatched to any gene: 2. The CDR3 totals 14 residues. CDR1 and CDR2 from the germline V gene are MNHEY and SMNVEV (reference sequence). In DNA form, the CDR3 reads TGTGCCAGCAGTTTACGACAGGGGGCTTACGAGCAGTACTTC. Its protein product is CASSLRQGAYEQYF.

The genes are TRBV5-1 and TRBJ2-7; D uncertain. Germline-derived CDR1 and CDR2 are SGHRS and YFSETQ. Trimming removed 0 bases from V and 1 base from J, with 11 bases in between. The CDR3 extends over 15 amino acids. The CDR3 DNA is TGCGCCAGCAGCTTGGCCGTGGTAGGGTCCTACGAGCAGTACTTC. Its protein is CASSLAVVGSYEQYF.

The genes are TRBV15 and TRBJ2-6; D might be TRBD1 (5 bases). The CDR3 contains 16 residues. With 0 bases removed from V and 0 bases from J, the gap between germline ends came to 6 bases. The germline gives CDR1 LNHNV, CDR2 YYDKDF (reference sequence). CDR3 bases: TGTGCCACCAGCAGAGACCAGGGCTCTGGGGCCAACGTCCTGACTTTC. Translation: CATSRDQGSGANVLTF.

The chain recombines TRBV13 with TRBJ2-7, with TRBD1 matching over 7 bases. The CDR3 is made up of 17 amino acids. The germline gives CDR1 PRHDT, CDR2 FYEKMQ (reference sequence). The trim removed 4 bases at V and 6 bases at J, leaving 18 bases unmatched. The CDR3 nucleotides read TGTGCCAGCAGCTCGTTTACAGGGGCCCTACTTCTCGGCGAGCAGTACTTC. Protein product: CASSSFTGALLLGEQYF.

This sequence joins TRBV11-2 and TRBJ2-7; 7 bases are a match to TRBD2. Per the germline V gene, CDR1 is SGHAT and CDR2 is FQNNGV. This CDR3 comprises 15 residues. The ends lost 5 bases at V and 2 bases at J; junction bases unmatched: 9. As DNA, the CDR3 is TGTGCCAGCAGCGACCCGGGAGGCTGGCCCTACGAGCAGTACTTC. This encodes CASSDPGGWPYEQYF.

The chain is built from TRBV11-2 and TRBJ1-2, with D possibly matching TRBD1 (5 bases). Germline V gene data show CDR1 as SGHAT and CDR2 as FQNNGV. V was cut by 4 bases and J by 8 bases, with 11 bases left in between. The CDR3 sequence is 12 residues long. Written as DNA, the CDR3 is TGTGCCAGCAGCTCCTCAGGGTTAGGCTACACCTTC. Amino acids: CASSSSGLGYTF.